This T cell receptor (beta chain) was captured by sequencing in a study of T cells in Graves' hyperthyroidism and ophthalmopathy. Ophthalmopathy patients had Clinical Activity Score at least 3, NOSPECS grade at least 4, duration under 3 months. Looked up from germline, CDR1 is LNHNV and CDR2 is YYDKDF (reference sequence). CDR3 length equals 18 residues. V gave up 0 bases and J gave up 3 bases, with 18 bases separating them. TCR beta CDR3 regions were amplified from RNA transcripts. HTBI primers were the set used in a first-round RT-PCR of the TCR CDR3. TCRdb recomputed calls from the multiplex PCR reads with MiXCR, one row per CDR3 protein. The table has about 480,000 distinct CDR3 sequences, approximately 22% seen once.

The chain uses TRBV15 and TRBJ1-5; D not resolved. The origin of this receptor is a woman in her sixties or seventies with Graves' ophthalmopathy. The sequencing input was blood. The CDR3 bases are TGTGCCACCAGCAGAGATAGCAATTTAGAACAGCCCAATCAGCCCCAGCATTTT. Translation: CATSRDSNLEQPNQPQHF.